This is a list of T cell receptor beta chains from one sample in a study of blood T cell repertoires in COVID-19. Clones were sequenced by immunoSEQ multiplex PCR, and TCRdb holds only the in-frame ones, with some missing. Of fewer than 90,000 clones in the sample, around 90% were seen once. The sequenced material came from peripheral blood. These receptors were collected from a male donor with acute or convalescent COVID-19. Each CDR3 is given with its conserved first and last residue. The order of the fields is CDR3 DNA, CDR3 protein, J gene, clone size, D gene, V gene. D genes are given only for firm matches. The size field is filled for only some rows; it gives once, few, many or a size class.

CDR3 DNA: TGTGCCAGCAGTTACTCGAACGTACTCTCTGGAAACACCATATATTTT; CDR3 protein: CASSYSNVLSGNTIYF; J gene: TRBJ1-3; clone size: NA; D gene: NA; V gene: TRBV6-5
CDR3 DNA: TGCGCCAGCGCCGGGACAGGGGTCCCAGATACGCAGTATTTT; CDR3 protein: CASAGTGVPDTQYF; J gene: TRBJ2-3; clone size: NA; D gene: TRBD1; V gene: TRBV5-1
CDR3 DNA: TGTGCCATCAGTACCTCAGGGGCTGGGGCCAACGTCCTGACTTTC; CDR3 protein: CAISTSGAGANVLTF; J gene: TRBJ2-6; clone size: NA; D gene: NA; V gene: TRBV10-3
CDR3 DNA: TGCGCCAGCAGCTTGATTCCCGGGGAAGAGACCCAGTACTTC; CDR3 protein: CASSLIPGEETQYF; J gene: TRBJ2-5; clone size: NA; D gene: NA; V gene: TRBV5-1
CDR3 DNA: TGTGCCAGCAGCGTAGACGGCCAGCGATACGAGCAGTACTTC; CDR3 protein: CASSVDGQRYEQYF; J gene: TRBJ2-7; clone size: NA; D gene: NA; V gene: TRBV9
CDR3 DNA: TGTGCCTGGAGTGACTCTCAGGGTTTTGCAACTAATGAAAAACTGTTTTTT; CDR3 protein: CAWSDSQGFATNEKLFF; J gene: TRBJ1-4; clone size: few; D gene: NA; V gene: TRBV30
CDR3 DNA: TGCGGAGTTCGGACAGGGAATGAAAAACTGTTTTTT; CDR3 protein: CGVRTGNEKLFF; J gene: TRBJ1-4; clone size: NA; D gene: TRBD1; V gene: TRBV29-1
CDR3 DNA: TGTGCCTGGAGTGGGGGGGGCTGGCGCACTGAAGCTTTCTTT; CDR3 protein: CAWSGGGWRTEAFF; J gene: TRBJ1-1; clone size: NA; D gene: NA; V gene: TRBV30
CDR3 DNA: TGTGCCAGCAGTTACATTCAGGGTTGGAACACAGATACGCAGTATTTT; CDR3 protein: CASSYIQGWNTDTQYF; J gene: TRBJ2-3; clone size: NA; D gene: NA; V gene: TRBV6-5
CDR3 DNA: TGTGCCAGCAGTTTACAGGGACCTAATGAAAAACTGTTTTTT; CDR3 protein: CASSLQGPNEKLFF; J gene: TRBJ1-4; clone size: NA; D gene: NA; V gene: TRBV6-2/TRBV6-3
CDR3 DNA: TGTGCCAGCAGTGAAGGACTCTCTGGAAACACCATATATTTT; CDR3 protein: CASSEGLSGNTIYF; J gene: TRBJ1-3; clone size: NA; D gene: NA; V gene: TRBV2
CDR3 DNA: TGTGCCTGGAACCTGGGGACAGCGGGAGGTGGCTACACCTTC; CDR3 protein: CAWNLGTAGGGYTF; J gene: TRBJ1-2; clone size: NA; D gene: TRBD1; V gene: TRBV30
CDR3 DNA: TGTGCCAGCTCTGTAGCGGGGGCTACCGGGGAGCTGTTTTTT; CDR3 protein: CASSVAGATGELFF; J gene: TRBJ2-2; clone size: NA; D gene: TRBD2; V gene: TRBV18
CDR3 DNA: TGTGCCAGCAGCTTAGGCGGGGCTGGCGGCACTGAAGCTTTCTTT; CDR3 protein: CASSLGGAGGTEAFF; J gene: TRBJ1-1; clone size: NA; D gene: NA; V gene: TRBV7-8
CDR3 DNA: TGTGCCAGTAGTAGGAGGGACAGGATTAGCACAGATACGCAGTATTTT; CDR3 protein: CASSRRDRISTDTQYF; J gene: TRBJ2-3; clone size: NA; D gene: TRBD1; V gene: TRBV19
CDR3 DNA: TGTGCCAGTAGTTTTAGCGGGGTGACCTACAATGAGCAGTTCTTC; CDR3 protein: CASSFSGVTYNEQFF; J gene: TRBJ2-1; clone size: NA; D gene: TRBD2; V gene: TRBV19
CDR3 DNA: TGCGCCAGCAGCTTGGTCGCAGGGGTGGAGTATGGCTACACCTTC; CDR3 protein: CASSLVAGVEYGYTF; J gene: TRBJ1-2; clone size: NA; D gene: NA; V gene: TRBV5-1
CDR3 DNA: TGCAGCGTTGAAGGCCATCGACAGGGTAGAACTGAAGCTTTCTTT; CDR3 protein: CSVEGHRQGRTEAFF; J gene: TRBJ1-1; clone size: NA; D gene: TRBD1; V gene: TRBV29-1
CDR3 DNA: TGTGCCAGCAGTAAATGGGACAGCTACGAGCAGTACTTC; CDR3 protein: CASSKWDSYEQYF; J gene: TRBJ2-7; clone size: NA; D gene: TRBD1; V gene: TRBV27
CDR3 DNA: TGCGCCAGCAGCTTGGGGACGGGGTCGGCCCACGAGCAGTACTTC; CDR3 protein: CASSLGTGSAHEQYF; J gene: TRBJ2-7; clone size: once; D gene: NA; V gene: TRBV5-1
CDR3 DNA: TGTGCCAGCAGCCCCGGGGAGGGTTACTACGAGCAGTACTTC; CDR3 protein: CASSPGEGYYEQYF; J gene: TRBJ2-7; clone size: NA; D gene: TRBD2; V gene: TRBV11-3
CDR3 DNA: TGTGCCAGCAGCTTGGAAGGGGGCCCTATCTCTGGAAACACCATATATTTT; CDR3 protein: CASSLEGGPISGNTIYF; J gene: TRBJ1-3; clone size: once; D gene: TRBD1; V gene: TRBV5-5
CDR3 DNA: TGTGCCAGCAGCCCCGGGGGGCCCCACTACGAGCAGTACTTC; CDR3 protein: CASSPGGPHYEQYF; J gene: TRBJ2-7; clone size: NA; D gene: NA; V gene: TRBV7-9
CDR3 DNA: TGTGCCAGCAGCACTCAGGGCGGGGTTAGGACAGATACGCAGTATTTT; CDR3 protein: CASSTQGGVRTDTQYF; J gene: TRBJ2-3; clone size: NA; D gene: NA; V gene: TRBV7-3
CDR3 DNA: TGCGCCAGCAGAGGTAGCGGGGGTCCCGGCTCCTACAATGAGCAGTTCTTC; CDR3 protein: CASRGSGGPGSYNEQFF; J gene: TRBJ2-1; clone size: NA; D gene: TRBD2; V gene: TRBV10-2
CDR3 DNA: TGTGCCAGTAGTAAACCCGGGACAGTGCAGGATGGCTACACCTTC; CDR3 protein: CASSKPGTVQDGYTF; J gene: TRBJ1-2; clone size: NA; D gene: TRBD1; V gene: TRBV19
CDR3 DNA: TGTGCCAGCAAGCAGACCCCCACAGGCGGGGAGCTGTTTTTT; CDR3 protein: CASKQTPTGGELFF; J gene: TRBJ2-2; clone size: NA; D gene: NA; V gene: TRBV2
CDR3 DNA: TGTGCCAGCAGCTTAGATATTGAGCAGTTCTTC; CDR3 protein: CASSLDIEQFF; J gene: TRBJ2-1; clone size: once; D gene: NA; V gene: TRBV11-2
CDR3 DNA: TGTGCCAGCAGCGCCGGACAGGGTAGAGGGGAGACCCAGTACTTC; CDR3 protein: CASSAGQGRGETQYF; J gene: TRBJ2-5; clone size: NA; D gene: TRBD1; V gene: TRBV9
CDR3 DNA: TGTGCCATCAGAGATGACAGGGGCAGCGTCTACGAGCAGTACTTC; CDR3 protein: CAIRDDRGSVYEQYF; J gene: TRBJ2-7; clone size: NA; D gene: TRBD1; V gene: TRBV10-3
CDR3 DNA: TGTGCCAGCAGGAAAACAGGGGGAGCTTTCTTT; CDR3 protein: CASRKTGGAFF; J gene: TRBJ1-1; clone size: once; D gene: TRBD1; V gene: TRBV28
CDR3 DNA: TGTGCCAGCAGCTTTGCAGGGGATAATTCACCCCTCCACTTT; CDR3 protein: CASSFAGDNSPLHF; J gene: TRBJ1-6; clone size: NA; D gene: NA; V gene: TRBV5-6
CDR3 DNA: TGTGCCAGCAGAGGGACAGACAACACCATATATTTT; CDR3 protein: CASRGTDNTIYF; J gene: TRBJ1-3; clone size: NA; D gene: NA; V gene: TRBV21-1
CDR3 DNA: TGTGCCAGCAGTTTAGGGGGGGTTATGAACACTGAAGCTTTCTTT; CDR3 protein: CASSLGGVMNTEAFF; J gene: TRBJ1-1; clone size: NA; D gene: NA; V gene: TRBV28
CDR3 DNA: TGCGCCAGCAGCCCTGGAGGTGTTCTGAACACTGAAGCTTTCTTT; CDR3 protein: CASSPGGVLNTEAFF; J gene: TRBJ1-1; clone size: NA; D gene: NA; V gene: TRBV5-1
CDR3 DNA: TGTGCCAGCAGCAATCTCTTGGGACAGGGGGCCGGCACCGGGGAGCTGTTTTTT; CDR3 protein: CASSNLLGQGAGTGELFF; J gene: TRBJ2-2; clone size: NA; D gene: NA; V gene: TRBV21-1
CDR3 DNA: TGTGCCAGCAGCGGGAGGGCGCGGCTGGGAAAGAACACTGAAGCTTTCTTT; CDR3 protein: CASSGRARLGKNTEAFF; J gene: TRBJ1-1; clone size: NA; D gene: NA; V gene: TRBV21-1
CDR3 DNA: TGTGCCAGCAGTGAATATTGGAGTGAAAATAACTATGGCTACACCTTC; CDR3 protein: CASSEYWSENNYGYTF; J gene: TRBJ1-2; clone size: NA; D gene: NA; V gene: TRBV6-1
CDR3 DNA: TGTGCCAGCCGGACAGGGGGCTCTGGAAACACCATATATTTT; CDR3 protein: CASRTGGSGNTIYF; J gene: TRBJ1-3; clone size: NA; D gene: TRBD1; V gene: TRBV19
CDR3 DNA: TGTGCCACCAGCAGATTTACACCGGGACTAGCGGGGGGTATCCACAATGAGCAGTTCTTC; CDR3 protein: CATSRFTPGLAGGIHNEQFF; J gene: TRBJ2-1; clone size: NA; D gene: TRBD2; V gene: TRBV15
CDR3 DNA: TGTGCCAGTAGTAGGGAGAGAGGGGGTGAGCAGTTCTTC; CDR3 protein: CASSRERGGEQFF; J gene: TRBJ2-1; clone size: NA; D gene: NA; V gene: TRBV19
CDR3 DNA: TGTGCCAGCAGCTGGAGCTCCTACAATGAGCAGTTCTTC; CDR3 protein: CASSWSSYNEQFF; J gene: TRBJ2-1; clone size: once; D gene: NA; V gene: TRBV6-2/TRBV6-3
CDR3 DNA: TGCGCCAGCAGCTCCGACAACACAGATACGCAGTATTTT; CDR3 protein: CASSSDNTDTQYF; J gene: TRBJ2-3; clone size: NA; D gene: NA; V gene: TRBV5-1
CDR3 DNA: TGTGCCAGCAGCTCCGTTGACAGGGCTAATGAGCAGTTCTTC; CDR3 protein: CASSSVDRANEQFF; J gene: TRBJ2-1; clone size: NA; D gene: TRBD1; V gene: TRBV5-4
CDR3 DNA: TGTGCCGGCCAAGGACAGGGTCGAGAAAAACTGTTTTTT; CDR3 protein: CAGQGQGREKLFF; J gene: TRBJ1-4; clone size: NA; D gene: TRBD1; V gene: TRBV7-9
CDR3 DNA: TGTGCCAGCAGCTTGGGGCCAGGGGTTGGCTACACCTTC; CDR3 protein: CASSLGPGVGYTF; J gene: TRBJ1-2; clone size: NA; D gene: NA; V gene: TRBV5-4
CDR3 DNA: TGTGCCTGGAGGAGGCAGACTTTTGCAACTAATGAAAAACTGTTTTTT; CDR3 protein: CAWRRQTFATNEKLFF; J gene: TRBJ1-4; clone size: NA; D gene: NA; V gene: TRBV30
CDR3 DNA: TGTGCCAGCAGCCAAGTAGCAGGGGTGAACTATGGCTACACCTTC; CDR3 protein: CASSQVAGVNYGYTF; J gene: TRBJ1-2; clone size: NA; D gene: NA; V gene: TRBV3-1/TRBV3-2
CDR3 DNA: TGTGCCAGCAGTGATTCTCAGATCAATCATCGACCCCAGCATTTT; CDR3 protein: CASSDSQINHRPQHF; J gene: TRBJ1-5; clone size: NA; D gene: NA; V gene: TRBV6-1
CDR3 DNA: TGTGCCAGCAGTCCCGACAGGGGGCTGGGCGAGCAGTACTTC; CDR3 protein: CASSPDRGLGEQYF; J gene: TRBJ2-7; clone size: NA; D gene: TRBD1; V gene: TRBV2
CDR3 DNA: TGTGCCAGCAGGTCATCCATGAGCTCCTACAATGAGCAGTTCTTC; CDR3 protein: CASRSSMSSYNEQFF; J gene: TRBJ2-1; clone size: once; D gene: NA; V gene: TRBV5-4
CDR3 DNA: TGCGCCAGGGAGAAAGGGGGGGGCTCTGGAAACACCATATATTTT; CDR3 protein: CAREKGGGSGNTIYF; J gene: TRBJ1-3; clone size: NA; D gene: NA; V gene: TRBV23-1
CDR3 DNA: TGCAGTGCTATCATTCCGGATGGCTACACCTTC; CDR3 protein: CSAIIPDGYTF; J gene: TRBJ1-2; clone size: NA; D gene: NA; V gene: TRBV20-1